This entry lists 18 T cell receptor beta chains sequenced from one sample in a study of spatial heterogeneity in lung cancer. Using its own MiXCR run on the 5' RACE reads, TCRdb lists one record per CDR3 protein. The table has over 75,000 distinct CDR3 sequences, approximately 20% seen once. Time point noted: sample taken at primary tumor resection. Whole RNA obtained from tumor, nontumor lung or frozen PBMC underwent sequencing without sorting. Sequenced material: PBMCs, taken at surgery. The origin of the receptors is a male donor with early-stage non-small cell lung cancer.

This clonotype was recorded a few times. The DNA of the CDR3 is TGTGCCAGCAGTTCCCACAGGGACAGCTCCTATAATTCACCCCTCCACTTT. Amino acids: CASSSHRDSSYNSPLHF. The V call is TRBV6-2 or TRBV6-3, the J call TRBJ1-6; TRBD1 agrees at 7 bases. Germline CDR1 reads MNHEY; CDR2 reads SVGEGT. The V gene end was trimmed by 4 bases and the J gene end by 0 bases; junction bases not matched to a gene: 6. This CDR3 region has 17 residues.

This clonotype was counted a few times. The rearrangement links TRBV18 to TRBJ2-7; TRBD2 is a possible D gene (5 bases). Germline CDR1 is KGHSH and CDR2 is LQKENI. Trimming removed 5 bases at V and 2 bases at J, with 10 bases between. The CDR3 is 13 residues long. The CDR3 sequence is CASSKAAAYEQYF. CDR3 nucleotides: TGTGCCAGCTCAAAAGCGGCGGCCTACGAGCAGTACTTC.

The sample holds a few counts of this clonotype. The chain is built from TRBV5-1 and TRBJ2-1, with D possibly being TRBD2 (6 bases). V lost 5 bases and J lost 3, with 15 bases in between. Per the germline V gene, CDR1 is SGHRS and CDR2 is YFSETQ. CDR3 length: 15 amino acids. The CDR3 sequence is CASRETGTGYNEQFF. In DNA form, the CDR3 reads TGCGCCAGCAGGGAAACCGGGACTGGCTACAATGAGCAGTTCTTC.

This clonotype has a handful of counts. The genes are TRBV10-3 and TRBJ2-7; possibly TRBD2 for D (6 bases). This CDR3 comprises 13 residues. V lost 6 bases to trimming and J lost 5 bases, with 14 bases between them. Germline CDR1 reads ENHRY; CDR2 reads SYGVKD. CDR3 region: CAIRGLEENEQYF. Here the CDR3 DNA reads TGTGCCATCAGGGGACTCGAAGAAAACGAGCAGTACTTC.

The CDR3 DNA reads as TGTGCCAGCAGCCAAGAATCAAGGCCCAGCCCCGCAGATACGCAGTATTTT. Its protein is CASSQESRPSPADTQYF. The V gene is TRBV4-2, the J gene TRBJ2-3; the D is unclear. The V end was cut by 0 bases, the J end by 4 bases, with 17 bases between. The CDR3 runs to 17 residues. The germline gives CDR1 LGHNA, CDR2 YNFKEQ.

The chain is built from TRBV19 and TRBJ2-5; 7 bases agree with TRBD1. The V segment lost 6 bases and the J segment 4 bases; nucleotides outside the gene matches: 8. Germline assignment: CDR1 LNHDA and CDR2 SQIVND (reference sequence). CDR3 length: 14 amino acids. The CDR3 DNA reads TGTGCCAGTAGATCTATGACAGGGAGAGAGACCCAGTACTTC. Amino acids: CASRSMTGRETQYF.

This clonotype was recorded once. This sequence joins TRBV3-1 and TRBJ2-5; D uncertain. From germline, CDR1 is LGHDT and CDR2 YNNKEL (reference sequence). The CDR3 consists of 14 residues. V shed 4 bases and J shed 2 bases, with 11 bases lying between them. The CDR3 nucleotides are TGTGCCAGCAGCCCGAATTATGAGCAAGAGACCCAGTACTTC. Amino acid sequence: CASSPNYEQETQYF.

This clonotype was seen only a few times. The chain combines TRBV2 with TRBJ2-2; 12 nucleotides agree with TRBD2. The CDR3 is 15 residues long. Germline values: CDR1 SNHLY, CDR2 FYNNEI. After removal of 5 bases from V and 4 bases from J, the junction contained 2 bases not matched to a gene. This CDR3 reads CASSLTSGSTGELFF. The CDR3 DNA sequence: TGTGCCAGCAGTTTGACTAGCGGGAGCACCGGGGAGCTGTTTTTT.

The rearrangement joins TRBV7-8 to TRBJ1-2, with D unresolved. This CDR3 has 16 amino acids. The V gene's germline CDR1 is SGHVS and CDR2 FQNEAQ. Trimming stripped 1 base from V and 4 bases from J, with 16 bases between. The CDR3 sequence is CASSLGEGVFTYGYTF. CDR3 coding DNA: TGTGCCAGCAGCTTAGGGGAGGGTGTTTTTACCTATGGCTACACCTTC.

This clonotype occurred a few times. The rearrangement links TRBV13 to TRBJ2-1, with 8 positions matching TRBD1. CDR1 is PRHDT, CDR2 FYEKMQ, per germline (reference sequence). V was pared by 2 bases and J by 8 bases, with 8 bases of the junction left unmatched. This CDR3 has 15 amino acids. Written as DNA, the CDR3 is TGTGCCAGCAGCTTAAGAGCGACAGGGGTGGATGAGCAGTTCTTC. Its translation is CASSLRATGVDEQFF.

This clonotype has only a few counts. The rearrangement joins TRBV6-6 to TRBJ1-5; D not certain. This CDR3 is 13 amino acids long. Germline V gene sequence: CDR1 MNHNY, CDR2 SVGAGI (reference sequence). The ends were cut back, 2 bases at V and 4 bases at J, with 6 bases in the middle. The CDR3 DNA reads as TGTGCCAGCAGTTACACCGCTAATCAGCCCCAGCATTTT. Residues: CASSYTANQPQHF.

This CDR3 is CASSARRELNEQFF. The CDR3, as DNA: TGTGCCAGCAGTGCCCGAAGGGAGCTCAATGAGCAGTTCTTC. The genes are TRBV28 and TRBJ2-1; the D gene is possibly TRBD2 (5 bases). V gave up 5 bases and J gave up 6 bases, with 14 bases separating them. The CDR3 runs to 14 residues. Germline-derived CDR1 and CDR2 are MDHEN and SYDVKM.

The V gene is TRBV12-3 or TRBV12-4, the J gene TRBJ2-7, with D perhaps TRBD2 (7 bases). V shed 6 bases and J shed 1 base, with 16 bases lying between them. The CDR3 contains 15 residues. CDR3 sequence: CASRPLGGGSYEQYF. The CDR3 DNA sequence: TGTGCCAGCAGGCCCCTAGGGGGAGGGTCCTACGAGCAGTACTTC.

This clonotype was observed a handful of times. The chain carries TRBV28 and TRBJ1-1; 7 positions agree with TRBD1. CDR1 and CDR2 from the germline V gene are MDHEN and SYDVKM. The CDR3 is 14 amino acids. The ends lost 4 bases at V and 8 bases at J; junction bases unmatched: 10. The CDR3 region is CASSSPGQQEEAFF. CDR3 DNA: TGTGCCAGCAGTTCACCGGGACAGCAAGAAGAAGCTTTCTTT.

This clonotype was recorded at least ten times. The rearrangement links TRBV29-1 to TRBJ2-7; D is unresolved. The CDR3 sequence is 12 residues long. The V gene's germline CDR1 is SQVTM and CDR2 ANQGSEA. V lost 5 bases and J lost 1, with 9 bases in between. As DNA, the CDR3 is TGCAGCGTTCAGGCCGGATCCTACGAGCAGTACTTC. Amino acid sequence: CSVQAGSYEQYF.

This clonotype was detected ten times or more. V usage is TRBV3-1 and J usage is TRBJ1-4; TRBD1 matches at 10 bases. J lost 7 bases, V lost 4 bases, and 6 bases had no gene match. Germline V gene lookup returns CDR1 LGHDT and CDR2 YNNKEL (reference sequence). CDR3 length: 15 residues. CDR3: CASSLRTGGGEKLFF. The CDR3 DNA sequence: TGTGCCAGCAGCCTGCGGACAGGGGGAGGTGAAAAACTGTTTTTT.

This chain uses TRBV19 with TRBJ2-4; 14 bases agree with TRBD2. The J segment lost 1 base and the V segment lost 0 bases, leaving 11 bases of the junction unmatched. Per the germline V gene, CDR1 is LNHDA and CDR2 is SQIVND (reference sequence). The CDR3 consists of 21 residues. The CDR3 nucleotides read TGTGCCAGTAGTATAGAATCCCCGGGACTAGCGGGAGCCCCGGCCAAAAACATTCAGTACTTC. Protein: CASSIESPGLAGAPAKNIQYF.

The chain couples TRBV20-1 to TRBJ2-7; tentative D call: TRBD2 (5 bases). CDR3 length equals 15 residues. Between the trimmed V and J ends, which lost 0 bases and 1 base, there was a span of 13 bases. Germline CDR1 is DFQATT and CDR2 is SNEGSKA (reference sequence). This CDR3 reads CSARDLGSGSYEQYF. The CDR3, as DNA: TGCAGTGCTAGAGATCTGGGGAGCGGATCCTACGAGCAGTACTTC.